This T cell receptor beta chain was profiled in a study of control samples from healthy donors and cancer patients. Data came from immunoSEQ multiplex PCR; TCRdb stores just in-frame clones and leaves some out. The data contain roughly 100,000 clones, about 91% of them singletons. V gave up 3 bases and J gave up 6 bases; unmatched junction bases: 3. Germline V gene sequence: CDR1 KGHDR, CDR2 SFDVKD. The CDR3 is 14 residues long. The clonotype originates from a man younger than 45 in good health. Sequenced: blood. This rearrangement joins TRBV24-1 to TRBJ2-7; TRBD1 matches 11 bases. The CDR3 sequence: CATSDTGTGGEQYF. DNA of the CDR3: TGTGCCACCAGTGATACGGGGACAGGGGGCGAGCAGTACTTC.